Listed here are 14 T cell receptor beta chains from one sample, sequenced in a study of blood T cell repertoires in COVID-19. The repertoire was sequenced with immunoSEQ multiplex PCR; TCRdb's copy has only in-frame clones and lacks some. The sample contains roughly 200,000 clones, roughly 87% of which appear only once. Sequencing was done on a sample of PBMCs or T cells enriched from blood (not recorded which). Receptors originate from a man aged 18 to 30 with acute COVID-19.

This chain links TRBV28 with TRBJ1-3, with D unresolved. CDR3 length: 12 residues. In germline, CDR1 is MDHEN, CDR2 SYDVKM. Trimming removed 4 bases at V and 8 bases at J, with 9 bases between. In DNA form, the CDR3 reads TGTGCCAGCAGTTCGGAGGGAGACACCATATATTTT. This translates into CASSSEGDTIYF.

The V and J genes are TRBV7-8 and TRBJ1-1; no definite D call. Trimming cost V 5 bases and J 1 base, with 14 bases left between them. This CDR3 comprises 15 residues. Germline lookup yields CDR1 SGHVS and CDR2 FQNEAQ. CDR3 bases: TGTGCCAGCAGCCGTCGACAAAATCGGAACACTGAAGCTTTCTTT. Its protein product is CASSRRQNRNTEAFF. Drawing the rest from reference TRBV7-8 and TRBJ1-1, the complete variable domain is GAGVSQSPRYKVAKRGQDVALRCDPISGHVSLFWYQQALGQGPEFLTYFQNEAQLDKSGLPSDRFFAERPEGSVSTLKIQRTQQEDSAVYLCASSRRQNRNTEAFFGQGTRLTVV.

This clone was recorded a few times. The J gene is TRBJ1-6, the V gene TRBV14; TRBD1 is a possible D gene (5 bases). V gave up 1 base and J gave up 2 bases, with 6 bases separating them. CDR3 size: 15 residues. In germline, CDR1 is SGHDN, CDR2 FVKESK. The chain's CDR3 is CASSQGGTYNSPLHF. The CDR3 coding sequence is TGTGCCAGCAGCCAAGGGGGCACCTATAATTCACCCCTCCACTTT.

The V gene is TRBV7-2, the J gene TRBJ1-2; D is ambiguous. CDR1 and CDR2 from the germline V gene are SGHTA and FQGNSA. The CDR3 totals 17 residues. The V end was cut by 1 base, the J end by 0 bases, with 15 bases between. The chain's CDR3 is CASSLESGRNPNYGYTF. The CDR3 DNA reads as TGTGCCAGCAGCTTAGAATCAGGTCGAAATCCTAACTATGGCTACACCTTC.

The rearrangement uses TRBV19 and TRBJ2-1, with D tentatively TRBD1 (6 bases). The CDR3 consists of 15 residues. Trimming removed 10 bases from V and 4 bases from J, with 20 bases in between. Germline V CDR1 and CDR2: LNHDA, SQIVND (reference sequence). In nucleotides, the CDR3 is TGTGCCACCCCTCTTGGGACACATCCTTACAATGAGCAGTTCTTC. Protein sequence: CATPLGTHPYNEQFF.

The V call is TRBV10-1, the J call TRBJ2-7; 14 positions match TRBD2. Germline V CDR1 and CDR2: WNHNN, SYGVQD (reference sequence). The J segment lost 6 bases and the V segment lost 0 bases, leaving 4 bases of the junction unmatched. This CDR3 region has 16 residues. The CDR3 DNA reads TGCGCCAGCAGTGAGTCGACTAGCGGGAGGGCAGGCGAGCAGTACTTC. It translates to CASSESTSGRAGEQYF.

The CDR3 here is CASSLAGGSSGYTF. The CDR3 nucleotides are TGTGCCAGCAGCTTAGCGGGAGGATCGAGTGGCTACACCTTC. The chain carries TRBV7-2 and TRBJ1-2, with D unclear. The CDR3 spans 14 residues. Germline V CDR1 and CDR2: SGHTA, FQGNSA. V was trimmed by 0 bases and J by 7 bases, leaving 12 bases between them.

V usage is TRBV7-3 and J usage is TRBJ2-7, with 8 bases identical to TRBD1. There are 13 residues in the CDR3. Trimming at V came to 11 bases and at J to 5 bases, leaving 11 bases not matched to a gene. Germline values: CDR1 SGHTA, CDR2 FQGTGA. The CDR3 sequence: CAHPKDRGNEQYF. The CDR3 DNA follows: TGTGCCCATCCTAAAGACAGGGGTAACGAGCAGTACTTC.

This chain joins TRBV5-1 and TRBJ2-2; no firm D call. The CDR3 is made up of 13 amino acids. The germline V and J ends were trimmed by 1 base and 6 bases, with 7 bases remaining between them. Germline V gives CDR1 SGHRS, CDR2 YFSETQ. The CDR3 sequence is CASSLFSPGELFF. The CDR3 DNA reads TGCGCCAGCAGCTTGTTTAGCCCCGGGGAGCTGTTTTTT.

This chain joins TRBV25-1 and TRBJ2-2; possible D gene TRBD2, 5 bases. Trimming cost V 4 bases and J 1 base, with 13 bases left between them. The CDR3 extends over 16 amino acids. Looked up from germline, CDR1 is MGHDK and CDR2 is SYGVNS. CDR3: CASSAHAGLNTGELFF. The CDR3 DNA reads TGTGCCAGCAGTGCCCACGCGGGCTTGAACACCGGGGAGCTGTTTTTT.

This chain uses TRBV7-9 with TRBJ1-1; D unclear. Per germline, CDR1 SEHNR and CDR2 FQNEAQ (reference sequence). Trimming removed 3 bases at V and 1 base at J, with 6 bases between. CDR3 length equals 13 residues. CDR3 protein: CASSFNPNTEAFF. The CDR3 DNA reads TGTGCCAGCAGCTTTAATCCGAACACTGAAGCTTTCTTT. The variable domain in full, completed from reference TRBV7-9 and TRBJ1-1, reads DTGVSQNPRHKITKRGQNVTFRCDPISEHNRLYWYRQTLGQGPEFLTYFQNEAQLEKSRLLSDRFSAERPKGSFSTLEIQRTEQGDSAMYLCASSFNPNTEAFFGQGTRLTVV.

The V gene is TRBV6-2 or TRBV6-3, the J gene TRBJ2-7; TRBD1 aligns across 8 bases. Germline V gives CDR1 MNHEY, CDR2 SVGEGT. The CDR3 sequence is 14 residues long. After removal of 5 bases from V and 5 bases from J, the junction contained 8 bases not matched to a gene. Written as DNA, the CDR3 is TGTGCCAGCAGTCACCCCGGACAGGGAGACGAGCAGTACTTC. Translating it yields CASSHPGQGDEQYF.

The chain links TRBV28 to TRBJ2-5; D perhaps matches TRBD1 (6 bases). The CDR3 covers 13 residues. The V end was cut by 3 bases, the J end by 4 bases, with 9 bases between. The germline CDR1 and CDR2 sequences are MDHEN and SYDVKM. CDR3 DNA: TGTGCCAGCAGTTTCAGGGGACGAGAGACCCAGTACTTC. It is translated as CASSFRGRETQYF.

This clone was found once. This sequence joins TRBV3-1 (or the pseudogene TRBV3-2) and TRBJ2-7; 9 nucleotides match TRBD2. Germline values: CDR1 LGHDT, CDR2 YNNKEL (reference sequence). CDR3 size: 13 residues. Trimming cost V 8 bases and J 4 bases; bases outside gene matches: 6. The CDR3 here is CASQAGGRYEQYF. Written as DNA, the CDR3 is TGTGCCAGCCAGGCGGGAGGGCGGTACGAGCAGTACTTC.